This entry concerns a single TCR beta chain. Its recognized antigen is unknown. No base quality information exists; no much larger clone differs at one position. This entry belongs to a study of blood T cell repertoires in COVID-19 (dated by TCRdb to the early 2020s). Notes on the research overall: Samples covering the acute and convalescent phases of COVID-19 were provided by collaborators in the United States, Italy and Spain. The repertoires were made available in a free public database intended to serve as a resource for research on the immune response to SARS-CoV-2. The prospective study material was composed of cDNA or gDNA derived from T cells, B-cell-depleted T cells, or PBMCs. The sample metadata nearly always contained a de-identified subject ID, COVID-19 status, age in years and sex. The samples were drawn from two sources: the first 160 participants of the ongoing ImmuneRACE study, and approximately 1,300 subjects contributed by 6 global collaborators. HLA class I and class II types, where available, came from metadata supplied by the sample provider rather than from assay-based typing. The dataset comprised deeply sampled blood TCRbeta repertoires from subjects exposed to, actively infected with, or recovered from COVID-19.

In the prospective study, participants were about 18 to 95 years old, resided in about two dozen geographic areas of the United States, and were enrolled through a virtual design. In the prospective study, cohorts were assigned on the basis of participant-reported clinical history obtained from a screening survey and a study questionnaire. In the prospective study, whole blood, serum and a nasopharyngeal or oropharyngeal swab were collected from each participant by mobile phlebotomists. Prospective study participants could optionally give additional blood draws and questionnaires over a roughly two-month period. Prospective study blood samples were shipped either frozen or at room temperature before DNA extraction. The immunoSEQ Assay, a bias-controlled multiplex PCR, was used to amplify TCRbeta CDR3 regions from genomic DNA. The study's own analysis went as follows. The number of nucleated cells in each sample was estimated by amplification of reference gene primers within the assay. To quantify the absolute abundance of each unique TCRbeta CDR3 rearrangement, sequence reads were collapsed and filtered. Productive Simpson clonality was computed per sample as the square root of Simpson's diversity index over productive rearrangements. The source is immuneACCESS, and TCRdb retained only in-frame sequences with V and J called. Part of the clones is not carried over; for the studies checked, unresolved V genes explain less than half of this, and the remainder is unexplained. V and J calls and clone size come straight from that table; D and trimming were deduced from the DNA. The sample has about 240,000 clones on record, approximately 83% of them singletons. The top ten clones comprise 3.3% of the sample.

The investigation overall reported the following: The quantity of clinical and demographic metadata differed by source and by participant and was supplied without curation.

The V end gives up 0 bases and the J end 0 bases, leaving 7 bases in the junction not matched to a gene. The CDR3 goes from the cysteine to the phenylalanine over 18 residues. The read is trimmed to its CDR3 DNA, 54 bases read in frame from base 1. CDR1 and CDR2 are read off the germline V gene as MDHEN and SYDVKM. Sample: PBMCs or T cells enriched from blood (not recorded which). The chain couples TRBV28 to TRBJ1-5; 8 junctional bases match TRBD1. This clonotype was sampled from a woman in her thirties or forties with acute COVID-19. The CDR3 protein: CASSLWSQGAHSNQPQHF. The DNA is as follows: TGTGCCAGCAGTTTATGGTCCCAGGGGGCCCATAGCAATCAGCCCCAGCATTTT.